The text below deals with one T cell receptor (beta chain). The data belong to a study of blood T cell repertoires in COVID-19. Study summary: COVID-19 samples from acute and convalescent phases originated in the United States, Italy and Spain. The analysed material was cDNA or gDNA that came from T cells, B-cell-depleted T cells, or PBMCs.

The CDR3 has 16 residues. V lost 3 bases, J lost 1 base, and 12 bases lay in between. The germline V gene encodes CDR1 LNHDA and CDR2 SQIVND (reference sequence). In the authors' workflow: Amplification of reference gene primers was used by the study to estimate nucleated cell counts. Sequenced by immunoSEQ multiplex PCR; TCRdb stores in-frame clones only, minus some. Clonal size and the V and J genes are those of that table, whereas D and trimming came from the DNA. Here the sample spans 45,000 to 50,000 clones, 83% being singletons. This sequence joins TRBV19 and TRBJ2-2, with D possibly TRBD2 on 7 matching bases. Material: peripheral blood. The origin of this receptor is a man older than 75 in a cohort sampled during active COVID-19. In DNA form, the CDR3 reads TGTGCCAGTAGTATGGGAGGGGGGCTGAACACCGGGGAGCTGTTTTTT. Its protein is CASSMGGGLNTGELFF. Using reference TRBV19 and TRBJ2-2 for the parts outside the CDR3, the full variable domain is DGGITQSPKYLFRKEGQNVTLSCEQNLNHDAMYWYRQDPGQGLRLIYYSQIVNDFQKGDIAEGYSVSREKKESFPLTVTSAQKNPTAFYLCASSMGGGLNTGELFFGEGSRLTVL.